This T cell receptor beta chain was captured in a study of blood T cell repertoires in COVID-19. Study in general: From the United States, Italy and Spain came samples of acute and convalescent COVID-19. Sample material is recorded as cDNA or gDNA derived from T cells, B-cell-depleted T cells, or PBMCs.

Authors' methods: Estimates of nucleated cell counts were drawn from the amplification of reference gene primers. Only in-frame clones appear in the TCRdb table, and some are missing; sequencing was by immunoSEQ multiplex PCR. From that table come the V and J calls and clone size; the DNA was used to work out D and trimming. This table holds some 250,000 clones, nearly 90% found once. This CDR3 region has 15 residues. Trimming cost V 3 bases and J 5 bases; bases outside gene matches: 6. Germline CDR1 reads MGHDK; CDR2 reads SYGVNS. The sequenced material came from peripheral blood. This rearrangement joins TRBV25-1 to TRBJ1-4, with 7 bases aligning to TRBD1. The clonotype comes from a woman between 25 and 40 years old with acute or convalescent COVID-19. In DNA, the CDR3 is TGTGCCAGCAGTGACGAACAGGGGATAAATGAAAAACTGTTTTTT. This translates into CASSDEQGINEKLFF.